This TCR beta chain was retrieved from a study of CD8+ T cells in alopecia areata. Study at large: Treatment ran 6 to 18 months, with 6 months of follow-up afterward. Among treated patients, severity was scored by affected scalp area percentage. Whole-study results and caveats: Lesional scalp exceeded normal scalp in clonality, especially in alopecia totalis/universalis. Just one nonresponder means the tie between baseline CD8+ expansion and response stays uncertain.

Treatment noted: oral pan-JAK inhibitor, 5-10 mg twice daily. Alopecia areata patients gave lesional scalp punch biopsies and peripheral blood samples. With respect to this clone: Its antigen is as yet unknown.

As the sequencing template, cDNA was produced by extracting RNA and reverse transcribing it. The protocol was immunoSEQ multiplex PCR, while the TCRdb copy is restricted to in-frame clones and leaves out a portion. The repertoire includes fewer than 4,500 clones, more than 50% of them detected once, and more than 9% sits in the top ten. The CDR3 is 14 residues long. CDR1 and CDR2 from the germline V gene are SGHDN and FVKESK. V lost 1 base, J lost 2 bases, and 5 bases lay in between. Sequencing used skin, obtained around week 37, from a patient treated with tofacitinib. The sequence was obtained from a human donor with alopecia areata. V usage is TRBV14 and J usage is TRBJ2-2, with D hard to call. DNA of the CDR3: TGTGCCAGCAGCCAAGCTCAAAACACCGGGGAGCTGTTTTTT. Amino acids: CASSQAQNTGELFF.